The clone carrying this T cell receptor (beta chain) has ten or more counts. Every patient was untreated before thyroid surgery. V shed 1 base and J shed 0 bases, with 4 bases lying between them. The CDR3 sequence is 15 residues long. From germline, CDR1 is SGHAT and CDR2 FQDESV (reference sequence). This entry comes from a study of metastatic and nonmetastatic thyroid tumors. Under the authors' procedure: Building a distant-metastasis classifier for papillary thyroid cancer drew on CDR3 differences across clinicopathological groups. TCRdb reanalyzed the PCR reads with MiXCR. TCRdb, not the original authors, processed these V and J calls. The sample yields about 92,000 clones, 15% seen once.

The V gene is TRBV11-1, the J gene TRBJ2-6, with D unresolved. Source material: blood. The receptor was derived from a female donor with papillary thyroid cancer or a benign thyroid nodule (not recorded which). Some clones in this sample may be carry-over from other donors' samples. CDR3 bases: TGTGCCAGCAGCTTAGGAGACTCTGGGGCCAACGTCCTGACTTTC. Translating gives CASSLGDSGANVLTF.